Listed below are T cell receptor beta chains from one sample, sequenced in a study of cytomegalovirus exposure and HLA in healthy donors. Assay: immunoSEQ multiplex PCR; the TCRdb copy retains only in-frame clones and omits some. The sample records about 140,000 clones, 60% to 85% being singletons. Sequenced input: PBMCs. These receptors originate from a young man in good health and CMV-seronegative. Both conserved end residues are part of each CDR3. The D gene is left open where the match is weak. A row's size may be missing; if present it is once, few, many or a size class.

-	-	TRBJ1-1	TRBV2	CASSRSVTGLSNTEAFF	TGTGCCAGCAGCCGCTCAGTCACGGGACTCTCAAACACTGAAGCTTTCTTT
-	-	TRBJ2-7	TRBV7-9	CASRGRGDGSYEQYF	TGTGCCAGCAGGGGTAGAGGTGATGGCTCCTACGAGCAGTACTTC
TRBD1	-	TRBJ2-7	TRBV7-9	CASRGQGNYEQYF	TGTGCCAGCAGAGGACAGGGAAACTACGAGCAGTACTTC
TRBD1	-	TRBJ2-1	TRBV4-3	CASSQDYNRGHEQFF	TGCGCCAGCAGCCAAGATTACAACAGGGGGCATGAGCAGTTCTTC
-	once	TRBJ2-7	TRBV4-2	CASSQQGGTYEQYF	TGTGCCAGCAGCCAACAGGGAGGTACCTACGAGCAGTACTTC
-	-	TRBJ1-2	TRBV10-3	CATTQAGDNYGYTF	TGTGCCACCACCCAAGCGGGGGATAACTATGGCTACACCTTC
TRBD2	-	TRBJ2-1	TRBV7-7	CASSLEERGGSNEQFF	TGTGCTAGCAGCTTAGAGGAGCGGGGGGGCTCAAATGAGCAGTTCTTC
-	-	TRBJ2-7	TRBV6-6	CASSYSRDFNNEQYF	TGTGCCAGCAGTTACTCGAGGGATTTCAACAACGAGCAGTACTTC
TRBD1	-	TRBJ1-6	TRBV30	CAWSVGQDYSPLHF	TGTGCCTGGAGTGTAGGACAGGATTATTCACCCCTCCACTTT
TRBD2	-	TRBJ2-5	TRBV27	CASSLRGGPQYF	TGTGCCAGCAGTTTACGGGGGGGACCCCAGTACTTC
-	-	TRBJ1-2	TRBV29-1	CSVEKGAEEYGYTF	TGCAGCGTTGAGAAAGGGGCAGAAGAATATGGCTACACCTTC
TRBD1	-	TRBJ1-2	TRBV12-5	CASGLRKTGVGGYTF	TGTGCTAGTGGTTTGCGAAAAACAGGGGTTGGTGGCTACACCTTC
-	once	TRBJ1-5	TRBV19	CASTHGDGNQPQHF	TGTGCCAGTACCCATGGAGATGGCAATCAGCCCCAGCATTTT
-	-	TRBJ2-2	TRBV27	CASRGETGELFF	TGTGCCAGCCGTGGGGAGACCGGGGAGCTGTTTTTT
-	-	TRBJ2-1	TRBV5-1	CASSLGGLSSYNEQFF	TGCGCCAGCAGCTTGGGGGGGCTCAGCTCCTACAATGAGCAGTTCTTC
-	few	TRBJ2-1	TRBV7-8	CASSSNHLGNEQFF	TGTGCCAGCAGCTCCAACCATCTAGGCAATGAGCAGTTCTTC
TRBD1	-	TRBJ1-4	TRBV5-4	CASSSLPSDREGEKLFF	TGTGCCAGCAGCTCCCTACCCTCGGACAGGGAGGGTGAAAAACTGTTTTTT
TRBD1	-	TRBJ1-3	TRBV5-1	CASSWGQGADGNTIYF	TGCGCCAGCAGCTGGGGACAGGGGGCGGATGGAAACACCATATATTTT
TRBD1	once	TRBJ2-5	TRBV27	CASSSPGTGEETQYF	TGTGCCAGCAGTTCGCCCGGGACAGGGGAAGAGACCCAGTACTTC
-	-	TRBJ1-2	TRBV19	CASSWPEDGYTF	TGTGCCAGTAGTTGGCCAGAAGATGGCTACACCTTC
-	-	TRBJ2-7	TRBV7-9	CASSFSTGSYEQYF	TGTGCCAGCAGCTTCTCGACAGGCTCCTACGAGCAGTACTTC
TRBD1	once	TRBJ2-2	TRBV19	CASSTGQGGTGELFF	TGTGCCAGTAGTACGGGACAGGGGGGCACCGGGGAGCTGTTTTTT
TRBD1	-	TRBJ2-1	TRBV18	CASSPPGTGYNEQFF	TGTGCCAGCTCACCACCCGGGACAGGGTACAATGAGCAGTTCTTC
-	few	TRBJ2-1	TRBV5-1	CASSLLGGEQFF	TGCGCCAGCAGCTTGTTAGGGGGTGAGCAGTTCTTC
-	-	TRBJ2-5	TRBV19	CASSMWRQPQETQYF	TGTGCCAGTAGTATGTGGAGACAGCCTCAAGAGACCCAGTACTTC
-	-	TRBJ2-5	TRBV6-5	CASSYSFRGQETQYF	TGTGCCAGCAGTTACTCTTTCCGGGGACAAGAGACCCAGTACTTC
TRBD1	-	TRBJ1-1	TRBV30	CAWRGQGGYTEAFF	TGTGCCTGGAGGGGACAGGGCGGCTACACTGAAGCTTTCTTT
TRBD1	once	TRBJ1-5	TRBV4-1	CASSIDRRQGGSDNQPQHF	TGCGCCAGCAGTATTGATCGGAGACAGGGGGGCTCGGACAATCAGCCCCAGCATTTT
TRBD1	-	TRBJ1-5	TRBV6-6	CASTDRDSNQPQHF	TGTGCCAGCACCGACAGGGATAGCAATCAGCCCCAGCATTTT
TRBD1	-	TRBJ1-1	TRBV18	CASSRDRDTEAFF	TGTGCCAGCTCACGTGACAGGGACACTGAAGCTTTCTTT
TRBD1	-	TRBJ2-3	TRBV5-1	CASSRDRGADTDTQYF	TGCGCCAGCAGCCGAGACAGGGGCGCAGACACAGATACGCAGTATTTT
-	-	TRBJ2-7	TRBV30	CAAQGGYEQYF	TGTGCCGCTCAAGGGGGCTACGAGCAGTACTTC
-	-	TRBJ2-7	TRBV5-1	CASSPRGTYEQYF	TGCGCCAGCAGCCCACGGGGGACCTACGAGCAGTACTTC
TRBD1	-	TRBJ2-7	TRBV6-5	CASSYSDRASEQYF	TGTGCCAGCAGTTACTCGGACAGGGCATCCGAGCAGTACTTC
-	-	TRBJ2-1	TRBV6-1	CASIHRQVSYNEQFF	TGTGCCAGCATTCATCGGCAGGTCTCCTACAATGAGCAGTTCTTC
TRBD1	-	TRBJ1-1	TRBV15	CATSMDRGRTEAFF	TGTGCCACCAGCATGGACAGGGGTCGAACTGAAGCTTTCTTT
TRBD1	few	TRBJ1-2	TRBV5-4	CASSSPTGGADYGYTF	TGTGCCAGCAGCTCCCCAACAGGGGGCGCCGACTATGGCTACACCTTC
-	-	TRBJ1-4	TRBV7-2	CASSEGLSTNEKLFF	TGTGCCAGCAGCGAGGGCCTGTCCACTAATGAAAAACTGTTTTTT
TRBD2	once	TRBJ2-1	TRBV18	CASSPGLAGNNEQFF	TGTGCCAGCTCACCGGGACTAGCGGGGAACAATGAGCAGTTCTTC
TRBD1	-	TRBJ1-5	TRBV7-8	CASSLGARDSINQPQHF	TGTGCCAGCAGCCTAGGTGCCCGGGACAGTATTAATCAGCCCCAGCATTTT
TRBD1	once	TRBJ1-5	TRBV10-3	CAIRGQSSNQPQHF	TGTGCCATCAGGGGACAGAGTAGCAATCAGCCCCAGCATTTT